Listed below are T cell receptor beta chains from one sample, sequenced in a study of T cells in Graves' hyperthyroidism and ophthalmopathy. Each CDR3 protein gets one entry after TCRdb re-called the multiplex PCR reads with MiXCR. The sample holds 400,000 to 500,000 distinct CDR3 sequences, approximately 15% seen once. Material for sequencing was blood. These receptors came from a woman aged 18-30 years with Graves' hyperthyroidism. CDR3s include the opening cysteine and the closing phenylalanine or tryptophan.

V gene: TRBV19
J gene: TRBJ1-6
CDR3 protein: CATKGTDNSPLHF

V gene: TRBV25-1
J gene: TRBJ2-7
CDR3 protein: CASSGTGALSYEQYF

V gene: TRBV6-1
J gene: TRBJ1-1
CDR3 protein: CASSEYSNTEAFF

V gene: TRBV6-2/TRBV6-3
J gene: TRBJ1-1
CDR3 protein: CASKPPGTEAFF

V gene: TRBV11-3
J gene: TRBJ1-4
CDR3 protein: CASSIPGGNEKLFF

V gene: TRBV5-1
J gene: TRBJ2-1
CDR3 protein: CASSSGLAGGGSGDNEQFF

V gene: TRBV19
J gene: TRBJ2-1
CDR3 protein: CASSIIPNNEQFF

V gene: TRBV14
J gene: TRBJ1-1
CDR3 protein: CASSQFELLNTEAFF

V gene: TRBV11-3
J gene: TRBJ1-6
CDR3 protein: CASSNRDSNSPLHF

V gene: TRBV19
J gene: TRBJ1-1
CDR3 protein: CASSIADIGTEAFF

V gene: TRBV11-2
J gene: TRBJ2-1
CDR3 protein: CASSLEGLAGNNEQFF

V gene: TRBV24-1
J gene: TRBJ2-1
CDR3 protein: CATSDRQGRNEQFF

V gene: TRBV6-1
J gene: TRBJ2-1
CDR3 protein: CASRGWENKDEQFF

V gene: TRBV28
J gene: TRBJ1-6
CDR3 protein: CASSGGTRNSPLHF

V gene: TRBV12-5
J gene: TRBJ1-2
CDR3 protein: CASGLPGGGKGYTF

V gene: TRBV29-1
J gene: TRBJ1-5
CDR3 protein: CSVEHGQAGQPQHF

V gene: TRBV20-1
J gene: TRBJ2-3
CDR3 protein: CSPIAGVTYTQYF

V gene: TRBV11-2
J gene: TRBJ2-1
CDR3 protein: CASSLVGLAINEQFF

V gene: TRBV24-1
J gene: TRBJ2-7
CDR3 protein: CATSGGGHSYEQYF

V gene: TRBV2
J gene: TRBJ2-7
CDR3 protein: CASNGATDEQYF

V gene: TRBV12-3/TRBV12-4
J gene: TRBJ2-1
CDR3 protein: CASSRRTGGASYNEQFF

V gene: TRBV18
J gene: TRBJ1-1
CDR3 protein: CASSPGGTGLYEAFF

V gene: TRBV11-2
J gene: TRBJ1-5
CDR3 protein: CASGRRGDQPQHF

V gene: TRBV6-1
J gene: TRBJ1-1
CDR3 protein: CASRLGTGGLNTEAFF

V gene: TRBV27
J gene: TRBJ2-3
CDR3 protein: CASSMGLAGPDTQYF